One and the same sample provided the 23 T cell receptor beta chains below, sequenced in a study of blood T cell repertoires in COVID-19. This table comes from immunoSEQ multiplex PCR, and its TCRdb copy is limited to in-frame clones, with some not included. The profile shows 150,000 to 200,000 clones, around 85% of them singletons. Sequences were obtained from peripheral blood. The receptor set was obtained from a man at least 80 years old with COVID-19, enrolled during active disease.

The genes are TRBV10-3 and TRBJ1-6; 10 nucleotides align to TRBD1. CDR3 size: 16 residues. Trimming at V came to 6 bases and at J to 5 bases, leaving 7 bases not matched to a gene. Germline CDR1 and CDR2: ENHRY and SYGVKD. The CDR3 DNA is TGTGCCATCAGAAGACAGGGGGCTTTGAATAATTCACCCCTCCACTTT. This sequence encodes CAIRRQGALNNSPLHF.

In DNA, the CDR3 is TGTGCCAGTAGTGTTGACCGGGACAGGGCCTCCTACGAGCAGTACTTC. Protein: CASSVDRDRASYEQYF. V is TRBV19 and J is TRBJ2-7; the match to TRBD1 covers 9 bases. Germline-derived CDR1 and CDR2 are LNHDA and SQIVND (reference sequence). CDR3 length: 16 residues. Trimming cost V 5 bases and J 0 bases; bases outside gene matches: 8.

The chain is built from TRBV7-2 and TRBJ1-5; D is possibly TRBD1 (5 bases). CDR1 SGHTA and CDR2 FQGNSA come from the germline V gene. This CDR3 contains 13 residues. The V end lost 6 bases, the J end lost 3 bases, and 9 bases lay between the germline ends. CDR3 sequence: CASSQDINQPQHF. For the CDR3, the DNA is TGTGCCAGCAGTCAGGACATCAATCAGCCCCAGCATTTT.

V gene TRBV19 combines with J gene TRBJ1-1; D unclear. V lost 7 bases, J lost 5 bases, and 11 bases lay in between. In germline, CDR1 is LNHDA, CDR2 SQIVND (reference sequence). The length of the CDR3 is 12 residues. CDR3 DNA sequence: TGTGCCAGTATGACGGCTAGGACTGAAGCTTTCTTT. Translated: CASMTARTEAFF.

This chain links TRBV7-3 with TRBJ2-7, with TRBD1 matching over 8 bases. V dropped 0 bases and J dropped 4; count of bases not matched to a gene: 8. This CDR3 spans 16 amino acids. Per germline, CDR1 SGHTA and CDR2 FQGTGA. Here the CDR3 reads CASSLTGRGQRYEQYF. The DNA of the CDR3 is TGTGCCAGCAGCTTAACAGGCAGGGGGCAACGGTACGAGCAGTACTTC.

This rearrangement joins TRBV7-2 to TRBJ2-2; D is undetermined. Germline CDR1 SGHTA, CDR2 FQGNSA. Trimming removed 1 base from V and 1 base from J, with 7 bases in between. The CDR3 runs to 15 residues. CDR3 DNA sequence: TGTGCCAGCAGCTTAGGGGCCCTGAACACCGGGGAGCTGTTTTTT. It translates to CASSLGALNTGELFF.

The rearrangement links TRBV6-1 to TRBJ1-4; the D gene is possibly TRBD1 (6 bases). Germline loops: CDR1 MNHNS, CDR2 SASEGT. The CDR3 sequence is 14 residues long. V was cut by 1 base and J by 7 bases, with 10 bases left in between. The CDR3: CASSEGGPAEKLFF. The DNA of the CDR3 is TGTGCCAGCAGTGAAGGGGGGCCAGCTGAAAAACTGTTTTTT.

The V call is TRBV27, the J call TRBJ1-3, with D tentatively TRBD1 (5 bases). The germline V gene encodes CDR1 MNHEY and CDR2 SMNVEV (reference sequence). The ends were cut back, 4 bases at V and 4 bases at J, with 8 bases in the middle. The CDR3 totals 13 residues. Here the CDR3 reads CASSSRQGNTIYF. CDR3 in DNA: TGTGCCAGCAGTTCCCGACAGGGAAACACCATATATTTT.

Here the CDR3 DNA reads TGTGCCAGTAGTCGGCGGACTAGCGGGACCTACGAGCAGTACTTC. Its protein product is CASSRRTSGTYEQYF. J is TRBJ2-7 and V is TRBV19; TRBD2 agrees at 12 bases. Germline CDR1 reads LNHDA; CDR2 reads SQIVND (reference sequence). The CDR3 has 15 amino acids. With V trimmed by 5 bases and J by 2 bases, 4 bases remained unmatched. Full variable domain (remainder filled in from reference TRBV19 and TRBJ2-7): DGGITQSPKYLFRKEGQNVTLSCEQNLNHDAMYWYRQDPGQGLRLIYYSQIVNDFQKGDIAEGYSVSREKKESFPLTVTSAQKNPTAFYLCASSRRTSGTYEQYFGPGTRLTVT.

This clone has just a few counts. The rearrangement joins TRBV6-5 to TRBJ2-7; D gene unclear. Germline CDR1 reads MNHEY; CDR2 reads SVGAGI. Trimming took off 4 bases at V and 0 bases at J, with 13 bases between the two ends. This CDR3 has 15 residues. This CDR3 is CASSFDSDPSYEQYF. CDR3 sequence (DNA): TGTGCCAGCAGTTTCGACTCCGATCCCTCCTACGAGCAGTACTTC.

The CDR3 is CASSPSTDRNTIYF. The DNA for the CDR3 is TGCGCCAGCAGCCCCTCGACAGACAGAAACACCATATATTTT. The V gene is TRBV5-1, the J gene TRBJ1-3, with D perhaps TRBD1 (5 bases). Between the trimmed V and J ends, which lost 4 bases and 5 bases, there was a span of 13 bases. Germline loops: CDR1 SGHRS, CDR2 YFSETQ. This CDR3 is 14 amino acids long. Filled out from reference TRBV5-1 and TRBJ1-3, the complete variable domain reads KAGVTQTPRYLIKTRGQQVTLSCSPISGHRSVSWYQQTPGQGLQFLFEYFSETQRNKGNFPGRFSGRQFSNSRSEMNVSTLELGDSALYLCASSPSTDRNTIYFGEGSWLTVV.

The rearrangement joins TRBV7-3 to TRBJ1-2; the D gene is possibly TRBD1 (5 bases). The CDR3 covers 13 residues. Germline V gene sequence: CDR1 SGHTA, CDR2 FQGTGA. Trimming pared 5 bases from V and 2 bases from J, leaving 9 bases between. CDR3 sequence: CASSPDTNYGYTF. The CDR3 nucleotides read TGTGCCAGCAGCCCGGACACCAACTATGGCTACACCTTC.

The rearrangement uses TRBV27 and TRBJ2-1, with TRBD1 identical over 9 bases. Germline CDR1 and CDR2: MNHEY and SMNVEV (reference sequence). Trimming at V came to 1 base and at J to 0 bases, leaving 10 bases not matched to a gene. The CDR3 runs to 19 residues. The CDR3 region is CASSLWGRGQGSSYNEQFF. In nucleotides, the CDR3 is TGTGCCAGCAGTTTATGGGGCAGGGGACAGGGTAGCTCCTACAATGAGCAGTTCTTC.

V gene TRBV19 combines with J gene TRBJ1-2, with 12 bases matching TRBD1. Germline CDR1 is LNHDA and CDR2 is SQIVND (reference sequence). V dropped 6 bases and J dropped 8; count of bases not matched to a gene: 10. The length of the CDR3 is 15 residues. CDR3 in DNA: TGTGCCAGTAGCGCAATGGGGACAGGGGGCGGAGGCTACACCTTC. Residues: CASSAMGTGGGGYTF.

Remarks on this clone: Different DNA sequences within this sample yield the same CDR3. The chain's CDR3 is CASSVGAGTNYGYTF. For the CDR3, the DNA is TGTGCCAGCAGCGTAGGTGCAGGGACTAACTATGGCTACACCTTC. The chain joins TRBV9 to TRBJ1-2; D is perhaps TRBD1 (5 bases). Between the trimmed V and J ends, which lost 0 bases and 0 bases, there was a span of 9 bases. Per germline, CDR1 SGDLS and CDR2 YYNGEE. The CDR3 length is 15 residues.

The V call is TRBV5-1, the J call TRBJ1-1; D is perhaps TRBD1 (5 bases). CDR3 length: 14 amino acids. V was shortened by 0 bases and J by 4 bases, with 10 bases between the two germline ends. The germline gives CDR1 SGHRS, CDR2 YFSETQ. CDR3 nucleotide sequence: TGCGCCAGCAGCTTGGAGCGGGGGGGCACTGAAGCTTTCTTT. It is translated as CASSLERGGTEAFF.

J is TRBJ2-3 and V is TRBV10-3; maybe TRBD2 (5 bases). Germline V gene sequence: CDR1 ENHRY, CDR2 SYGVKD. Deletions cut 0 bases from V and 0 bases from J, with 7 bases between. The CDR3 has 15 residues. This CDR3 reads CAISESWTSTDTQYF. In nucleotides, the CDR3 is TGTGCCATCAGTGAGTCTTGGACTAGCACAGATACGCAGTATTTT.

This clone was recorded once. The rearrangement joins TRBV28 to TRBJ2-1; 14 bases align to TRBD2. Unmatched junction bases numbered 3, after V lost 5 bases and J lost 6 bases. The CDR3 sequence is 15 residues long. The germline gives CDR1 MDHEN, CDR2 SYDVKM. The DNA of the CDR3 is TGTGCCAGCAGTCCTGGACTAGCGGGGGGCAATGAGCAGTTCTTC. Its translation: CASSPGLAGGNEQFF.

As for this clone: A read error may produce the germline difference seen at one junction end. The CDR3 nucleotides are TGTGCGGGGACAGGGAACTACGGCTACACCTTC. This translates into CAGTGNYGYTF. The chain employs TRBV6-5 and TRBJ1-2, with 9 bases that match TRBD1. Germline CDR1 is MNHEY and CDR2 is SVGAGI. The length of the CDR3 is 11 residues.

The J gene is TRBJ1-4, the V gene TRBV6-4; tentative D call: TRBD1 (6 bases). The CDR3 sequence is 14 residues long. The V gene's germline CDR1 is MRHNA and CDR2 SNTAGT. Trimming cost V 2 bases and J 7 bases, with 11 bases left between them. The CDR3 DNA reads as TGTGCCAGCAGTGACGGACAGCCCCCTGAAAAACTGTTTTTT. It translates to CASSDGQPPEKLFF.

The chain is built from TRBV18 and TRBJ2-1; 8 nucleotides agree with TRBD2. CDR1 is KGHSH and CDR2 is LQKENI in the germline V gene. The CDR3 runs to 16 residues. Trimming at V came to 0 bases and at J to 5 bases, leaving 6 bases not matched to a gene. The CDR3 here is CASSPPSGGRNNEQFF. CDR3 coding DNA: TGTGCCAGCTCACCACCATCGGGGGGGCGTAACAATGAGCAGTTCTTC.

V and J are TRBV9 and TRBJ1-5; 9 nucleotides agree with TRBD1. This CDR3 spans 15 amino acids. Trimming removed 3 bases from V and 9 bases from J; junction bases left unmatched: 10. Germline values: CDR1 SGDLS, CDR2 YYNGEE. In DNA form, the CDR3 reads TGTGCCAGCAGCGCCTCCCCCGGGACAGGGCTGCCCCAGCATTTT. It translates to CASSASPGTGLPQHF.

V is TRBV18 and J is TRBJ1-1; possible D gene TRBD1, 6 bases. V shed 4 bases and J shed 1 base, with 19 bases lying between them. The CDR3 has 17 amino acids. From germline, CDR1 is KGHSH and CDR2 LQKENI. The DNA of the CDR3 is TGTGCCAGCTCACTAACAGGGTCCTTCGGGGAGAACACTGAAGCTTTCTTT. Translation gives CASSLTGSFGENTEAFF.